These 13 T cell receptor beta chains originate from one sample sequenced in a study of a mutant IDH1 vaccine in newly diagnosed glioma. These receptors' antigens are unknown. Regarding time point: week 5, during vaccination. Each dose of the vaccine consisted of 300 ug of mutant IDH1 20-mer peptide, with topical imiquimod. TCRdb's table, derived via immunoSEQ multiplex PCR, lists solely in-frame clones and lacks some. The sample lists about 27,000 clones, approximately 80% occurring once. Sequenced here: PBMCs, sampled from a glioma patient whose treatment included an IDH1 peptide vaccine. These receptors all come from a man aged 40-49 years with glioma.

This clone was detected a few times. Here the CDR3 DNA reads TGTGCCAGCAGTGAAGCGAACACCGGGGAGCTGTTTTTT. As protein: CASSEANTGELFF. The V and J genes are TRBV6-4 and TRBJ2-2; D is undetermined. The CDR3 is made up of 13 amino acids. Germline CDR1 reads MRHNA; CDR2 reads SNTAGT. V lost 3 bases to trimming and J lost 0 bases, with 2 bases between them.

This clone was found once. This chain links TRBV11-3 with TRBJ2-1; 9 bases are shared with TRBD1. This CDR3 region has 16 residues. With V trimmed by 5 bases and J by 1 base, 6 bases remained unmatched. Germline CDR1 reads SGHNT; CDR2 reads YENEEA. CDR3 protein: CASSESGQGSYNEQFF. The CDR3 DNA follows: TGTGCCAGCAGCGAATCGGGACAGGGATCCTACAATGAGCAGTTCTTC. Full variable domain (outside the CDR3, taken from reference TRBV11-3 and TRBJ2-1): EAGVVQSPRYKIIEKKQPVAFWCNPISGHNTLYWYLQNLGQGPELLIRYENEEAVDDSQLPKDRFSAERLKGVDSTLKIQPAELGDSAVYLCASSESGQGSYNEQFFGPGTRLTVL.

The chain couples TRBV5-4 to TRBJ2-5; D remains unclear. The length of the CDR3 is 11 residues. V lost 2 bases and J 11 bases, leaving 10 bases between the germline ends. Germline CDR1 is SGHNT and CDR2 is YYREEE (reference sequence). The CDR3 here is CASSFQDQQYF. The DNA of the CDR3 is TGTGCCAGCAGCTTTCAGGATCAGCAGTACTTC.

The rearrangement uses TRBV7-2 and TRBJ1-4, with a weak D call TRBD1 (5 bases). From germline, CDR1 is SGHTA and CDR2 FQGNSA. V was trimmed by 1 base and J by 7 bases, leaving 10 bases between them. The CDR3 runs 14 residues. CDR3: CASSLDQGGEKLFF. The CDR3 DNA sequence: TGTGCCAGCAGCTTAGATCAGGGAGGTGAAAAACTGTTTTTT.

The V and J genes are TRBV6-5 and TRBJ2-1, with TRBD2 identical over 10 bases. Germline V gives CDR1 MNHEY, CDR2 SVGAGI. This CDR3 is 13 amino acids long. V gave up 2 bases and J gave up 14 bases; unmatched junction bases: 6. In DNA, the CDR3 is TGTGCCAGCAGTTACCTCCCCGGGACTAGCGAGTTCTTC. Amino acid sequence: CASSYLPGTSEFF.

In this sample, this clone turned up once. The chain recombines TRBV4-2 with TRBJ2-2; D is tentatively TRBD1 or TRBD2 (5 bases each). The germline V gene encodes CDR1 LGHNA and CDR2 YNFKEQ. The CDR3 sequence is 15 residues long. The V gene lost 3 bases and the J gene lost 2 bases, with 10 bases spanning the gap. The CDR3 DNA reads TGTGCCAGCAGCCAGGGACGTTCCAACACCGGGGAGCTGTTTTTT. Amino acids: CASSQGRSNTGELFF.

This clone was found a few times. This CDR3 is CAWSGSGSLGDEQFF. CDR3 DNA: TGTGCCTGGAGTGGTAGCGGGAGCCTAGGGGATGAGCAGTTCTTC. The chain is built from TRBV30 and TRBJ2-1, with 9 bases that match TRBD2. The CDR3 runs to 15 residues. With V trimmed by 1 base and J by 8 bases, 9 bases remained unmatched. Per the germline V gene, CDR1 is GTSNPN and CDR2 is SVGIG (reference sequence).

The J gene is TRBJ2-3, the V gene TRBV27; 12 bases line up with TRBD1. The CDR3 contains 17 residues. Per the germline V gene, CDR1 is MNHEY and CDR2 is SMNVEV (reference sequence). J lost 3 bases, V lost 6 bases, and 10 bases had no gene match. The CDR3 bases are TGTGCCAGCAGCCCTATCTCGGGACAGGGGGCAACAGATACGCAGTATTTT. It codes for CASSPISGQGATDTQYF.

As concerns this clone: One junction end disagrees with the germline gene, perhaps due to a read error. This chain links TRBV19 with TRBJ2-2; TRBD2 might be the D (6 bases). CDR3 length: 14 amino acids. Germline V gene data show CDR1 as LNHDA and CDR2 as SQIVND (reference sequence). The CDR3 is CAGSTPGGTGELFF. Here the CDR3 DNA reads TGTGCCGGTAGCACCCCCGGAGGGACCGGGGAGCTGTTTTTT.

This chain joins TRBV30 and TRBJ1-2; weak D call: TRBD1 (5 bases). The germline V and J ends were trimmed by 5 bases and 5 bases, with 21 bases remaining between them. The germline gives CDR1 GTSNPN, CDR2 SVGIG (reference sequence). The CDR3 contains 15 residues. The CDR3 loop is CAWGRGGTFPYGYTF. CDR3 DNA: TGTGCCTGGGGAAGAGGAGGGACCTTCCCTTATGGCTACACCTTC.

The CDR3 DNA sequence: TGTGCCATCGGAAGAGAGGCGAGCTCCTACAATGAGCAGTTCTTC. Encoded protein: CAIGREASSYNEQFF. The chain is built from TRBV10-3 and TRBJ2-1; D uncertain. V lost 8 bases and J lost 0, with 14 bases in between. Germline V gene sequence: CDR1 ENHRY, CDR2 SYGVKD. The CDR3 has 15 amino acids.

The V call is TRBV7-2, the J call TRBJ1-4; D call uncertain. Per germline, CDR1 SGHTA and CDR2 FQGNSA. V lost 0 bases and J 8 bases, leaving 7 bases between the germline ends. The length of the CDR3 is 13 residues. The CDR3 DNA reads as TGTGCCAGCAGCTTAGCCGGGGAAGAAAAACTGTTTTTT. Its translation is CASSLAGEEKLFF. The complete variable domain, with remaining parts taken from reference TRBV7-2 and TRBJ1-4, reads GAGVSQSPSNKVTEKGKDVELRCDPISGHTALYWYRQSLGQGLEFLIYFQGNSAPDKSGLPSDRFSAERTGGSVSTLTIQRTQQEDSAVYLCASSLAGEEKLFFGSGTQLSVL.

The rearrangement links TRBV7-2 to TRBJ1-2; perhaps TRBD1 as D (5 bases). Trimming stripped 4 bases from V and 8 bases from J, with 14 bases between. The CDR3 sequence is 13 residues long. Germline V lookup: CDR1 SGHTA, CDR2 FQGNSA. The CDR3 sequence is CASSSQPAGGYTF. CDR3 nucleotides: TGTGCCAGCAGCTCCCAGCCCGCAGGGGGCTACACCTTC.